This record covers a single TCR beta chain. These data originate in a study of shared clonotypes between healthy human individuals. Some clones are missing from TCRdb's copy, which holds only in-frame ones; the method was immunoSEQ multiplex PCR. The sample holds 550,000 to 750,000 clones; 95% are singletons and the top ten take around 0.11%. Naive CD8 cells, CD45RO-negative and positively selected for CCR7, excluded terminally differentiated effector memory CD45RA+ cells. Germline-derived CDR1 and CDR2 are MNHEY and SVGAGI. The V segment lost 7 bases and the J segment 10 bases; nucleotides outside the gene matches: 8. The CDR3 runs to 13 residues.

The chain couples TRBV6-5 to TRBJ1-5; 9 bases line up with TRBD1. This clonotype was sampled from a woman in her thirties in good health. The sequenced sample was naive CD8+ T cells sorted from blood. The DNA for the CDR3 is TGTGCCAGCACCCCGGGACAGGGTCATCCCCAGCATTTT. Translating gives CASTPGQGHPQHF.